These 16 T cell receptor beta chains were sequenced from one sample in a study of cytomegalovirus exposure and HLA in healthy donors (dated by TCRdb to the late 2010s). Receptor amplification or capture employed the immunoSEQ multiplex PCR assay. For the multiplex PCR, a mixture combining 60 forward primers for TCR Vbeta segments and 13 reverse primers for TCR Jbeta segments was used. TCRdb retrieved this table from immuneACCESS and kept in-frame rearrangements only. Not all clones are present; in checked studies, unresolved V genes account for under half, and no reason is known for the remainder. This sample holds under 150,000 clones; around two thirds were observed only once. The ten biggest clones cover approximately 2.9% of the sample. Sample: PBMCs. The source is a human donor in good health.

The rearrangement links TRBV30 to TRBJ2-4; D possibly corresponds to TRBD2 (5 bases). The germline V and J ends were trimmed by 5 bases and 4 bases, with 12 bases remaining between them. The germline V gene encodes CDR1 GTSNPN and CDR2 SVGIG (reference sequence). The CDR3 spans 13 residues. CDR3 nucleotide sequence: TGTGCCTGGGCCCCCCGAGGGAAAAACATTCAGTACTTC. Its protein is CAWAPRGKNIQYF.

The chain uses TRBV14 and TRBJ1-3; weak D call: TRBD1 (6 bases). This CDR3 spans 17 amino acids. The V and J ends lost 0 bases and 0 bases respectively, with 12 bases between them. Germline CDR1 SGHDN, CDR2 FVKESK. The DNA of the CDR3 is TGTGCCAGCAGCCAAGACGGGGGGGCTCACTCTGGAAACACCATATATTTT. Its protein is CASSQDGGAHSGNTIYF.

The gene calls are TRBV7-6 and TRBJ2-7, with 10 bases identical to TRBD2. V shed 5 bases, J shed 5 bases, and the junction held 15 bases outside the gene matches. Germline-derived CDR1 and CDR2 are SGHVS and FNYEAQ. This CDR3 comprises 17 residues. In DNA form, the CDR3 reads TGTGCCAGCAGCCCCTCCGCGATACTAGCGGGAACAAACGAGCAGTACTTC. It is translated as CASSPSAILAGTNEQYF.

This clone was found a few times. The rearrangement links TRBV28 to TRBJ2-4; the D is unclear. The CDR3 runs 14 residues. The V and J ends lost 8 bases and 3 bases respectively, with 14 bases between them. CDR1 and CDR2 from the germline V gene are MDHEN and SYDVKM. The CDR3 protein is CASRRVDDKNIQYF. DNA of the CDR3: TGTGCCAGCCGACGGGTTGATGACAAAAACATTCAGTACTTC.

The rearrangement joins TRBV20-1 to TRBJ2-3; D uncertain. Germline V gene lookup returns CDR1 DFQATT and CDR2 SNEGSKA (reference sequence). The CDR3 length is 11 residues. Deletions cut 2 bases from V and 6 bases from J, with 6 bases between. The CDR3 coding sequence is TGCAGTGCTAGATTTCCGGATACGCAGTATTTT. The encoded protein is CSARFPDTQYF.

The chain couples TRBV4-3 to TRBJ2-5; the D gene is possibly TRBD2 (5 bases). This CDR3 comprises 14 residues. Trimming took 1 base from V and 2 from J, leaving 8 bases between them. The germline gives CDR1 LGHNA, CDR2 YSLEER. The CDR3 nucleotides read TGCGCCAGCAGCCAAGGGAGGACTCAAGAGACCCAGTACTTC. Translating it yields CASSQGRTQETQYF.

The chain's CDR3 is CASPAPTGSDTEAFF. DNA for the CDR3: TGTGCCAGCCCAGCCCCCACAGGGTCGGACACTGAAGCTTTCTTT. The rearrangement joins TRBV2 to TRBJ1-1; a weak D match, TRBD1 (6 bases). V lost 8 bases and J lost 3, with 19 bases in between. Germline CDR1 reads SNHLY; CDR2 reads FYNNEI. The length of the CDR3 is 15 residues.

V is TRBV29-1 and J is TRBJ2-7; D not certain. CDR1 and CDR2 from the germline V gene are SQVTM and ANQGSEA. This CDR3 spans 13 amino acids. Trimming removed 6 bases at V and 2 bases at J, with 14 bases between. The CDR3, as DNA: TGCAGCGTCCTTAGAGGCCCAACCTACGAGCAGTACTTC. It specifies CSVLRGPTYEQYF.

This chain uses TRBV5-6 with TRBJ2-7; tentative D call: TRBD1 (6 bases). The V gene's germline CDR1 is SGHDT and CDR2 YYEEEE. The CDR3 is 12 residues long. V dropped 0 bases and J dropped 6 bases, with 7 bases sitting between them. The CDR3 loop is CASSLAGAEQYF. CDR3 nucleotide sequence: TGTGCCAGCAGCTTGGCAGGGGCCGAGCAGTACTTC. Full variable domain (rest looked up from reference TRBV5-6 and TRBJ2-7): DAGVTQSPTHLIKTRGQQVTLRCSPKSGHDTVSWYQQALGQGPQFIFQYYEEEERQRGNFPDRFSGHQFPNYSSELNVNALLLGDSALYLCASSLAGAEQYFGPGTRLTVT.

The gene calls are TRBV5-1 and TRBJ2-7; possible D gene TRBD2, 6 bases. Trimming left V 0 bases short and J 6 bases short, with 19 bases between. The CDR3 loop spans 16 amino acids. The germline CDR1 and CDR2 sequences are SGHRS and YFSETQ. The CDR3 coding sequence is TGCGCCAGCAGCTTGGCCTCCGGGACTCCCATTGGCGAGCAGTACTTC. This gives the protein CASSLASGTPIGEQYF. Together with reference TRBV5-1 and TRBJ2-7, the CDR3 gives the full variable domain: KAGVTQTPRYLIKTRGQQVTLSCSPISGHRSVSWYQQTPGQGLQFLFEYFSETQRNKGNFPGRFSGRQFSNSRSEMNVSTLELGDSALYLCASSLASGTPIGEQYFGPGTRLTVT.

The rearrangement links TRBV7-2 to TRBJ1-5; TRBD1 is a possible D gene (6 bases). Germline V CDR1 and CDR2: SGHTA, FQGNSA. With 5 bases removed from V and 6 bases from J, the gap between germline ends came to 17 bases. The CDR3 runs to 15 residues. This chain's CDR3 is CASSPGTGTGQPQHF. The CDR3 DNA reads as TGTGCCAGCAGCCCCGGAACAGGGACGGGTCAGCCCCAGCATTTT.

This chain links TRBV27 with TRBJ2-7; 7 positions match TRBD2. CDR1 is MNHEY and CDR2 is SMNVEV in the germline V gene (reference sequence). Unmatched junction bases numbered 6, after V lost 8 bases and J lost 2 bases. This CDR3 spans 13 amino acids. The DNA of the CDR3 is TGTGCCAGCGCTGGGGGAGGGCCCTACGAGCAGTACTTC. This codes for CASAGGGPYEQYF.

The gene calls are TRBV15 and TRBJ1-2, with a weak D call TRBD1 (6 bases). Trimming removed 1 base at V and 2 bases at J, with 11 bases between. The CDR3 has 15 residues. The germline CDR1 and CDR2 sequences are LNHNV and YYDKDF (reference sequence). The CDR3 nucleotides are TGTGCCACCAGCAGAGTTAGGACAGTGAACTATGGCTACACCTTC. Translating it yields CATSRVRTVNYGYTF.

This clone was counted between two and nine times. The V and J genes are TRBV4-3 and TRBJ2-1; a possible D gene is TRBD2 (6 bases). CDR1 is LGHNA, CDR2 YSLEER, per germline. The CDR3 contains 13 residues. Trimming pared 3 bases from V and 6 bases from J, leaving 9 bases between. CDR3 nucleotide sequence: TGCGCCAGCAGCCATGGACTAATCAATGAGCAGTTCTTC. It codes for CASSHGLINEQFF.

The chain employs TRBV29-1 and TRBJ1-2, with D possibly TRBD1 on 6 matching bases. Trimming removed 2 bases from V and 9 bases from J, with 19 bases in between. The CDR3 is made up of 14 amino acids. CDR1 and CDR2 (germline): SQVTM, ANQGSEA. As DNA, the CDR3 is TGCAGCGTTGAATGGGGGGGCGCGAAGGAGCGCTACACCTTC. It encodes CSVEWGGAKERYTF.

The sample holds a few counts of this clone. This sequence joins TRBV11-3 and TRBJ2-1; TRBD1 is a possible D gene (6 bases). CDR3 length equals 15 residues. V was pared by 2 bases and J by 9 bases, with 17 bases between. The germline V gene encodes CDR1 SGHNT and CDR2 YENEEA. CDR3 DNA: TGTGCCAGCAGCTTAACCGCCGGGACAAAGAGTGAGCAGTTCTTC. Translating it yields CASSLTAGTKSEQFF.